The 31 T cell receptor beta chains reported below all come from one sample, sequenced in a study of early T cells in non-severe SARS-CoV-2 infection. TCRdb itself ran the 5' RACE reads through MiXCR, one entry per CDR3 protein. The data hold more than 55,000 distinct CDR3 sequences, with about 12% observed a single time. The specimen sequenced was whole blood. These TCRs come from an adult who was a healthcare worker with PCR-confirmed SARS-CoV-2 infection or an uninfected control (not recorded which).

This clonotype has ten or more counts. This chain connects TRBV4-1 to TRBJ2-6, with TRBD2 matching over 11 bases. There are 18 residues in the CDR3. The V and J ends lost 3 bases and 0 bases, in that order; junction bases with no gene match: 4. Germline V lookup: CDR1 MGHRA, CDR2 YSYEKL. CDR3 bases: TGCGCCAGCAGCCACGGACTAGCGGGCCGCTCTGGGGCCAACGTCCTGACTTTC. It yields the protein CASSHGLAGRSGANVLTF.

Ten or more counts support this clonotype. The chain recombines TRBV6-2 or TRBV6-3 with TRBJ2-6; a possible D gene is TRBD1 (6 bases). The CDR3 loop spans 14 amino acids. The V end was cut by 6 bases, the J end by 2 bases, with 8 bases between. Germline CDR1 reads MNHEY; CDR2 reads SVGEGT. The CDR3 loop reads CASRRDTGANVLTF. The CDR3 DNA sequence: TGTGCCAGCAGGAGGGACACTGGGGCCAACGTCCTGACTTTC.

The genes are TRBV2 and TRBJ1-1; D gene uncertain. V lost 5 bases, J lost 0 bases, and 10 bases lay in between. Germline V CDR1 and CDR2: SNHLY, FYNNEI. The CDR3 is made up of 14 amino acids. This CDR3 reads CASSRDRMNTEAFF. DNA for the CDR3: TGTGCCAGCAGTAGGGATAGGATGAACACTGAAGCTTTCTTT.

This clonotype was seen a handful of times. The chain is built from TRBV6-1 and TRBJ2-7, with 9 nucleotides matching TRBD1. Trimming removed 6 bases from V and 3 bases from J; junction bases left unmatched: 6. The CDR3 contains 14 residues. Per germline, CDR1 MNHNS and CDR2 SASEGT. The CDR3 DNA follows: TGTGCCAGCAGAAGGACAGGGGTGGACTACGAGCAGTACTTC. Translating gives CASRRTGVDYEQYF.

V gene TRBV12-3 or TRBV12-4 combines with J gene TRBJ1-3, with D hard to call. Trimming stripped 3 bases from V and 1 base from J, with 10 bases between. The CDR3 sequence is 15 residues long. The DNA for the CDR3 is TGTGCCAGCAGTTTTAGGGTAGGGTCTGGAAACACCATATATTTT. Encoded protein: CASSFRVGSGNTIYF.

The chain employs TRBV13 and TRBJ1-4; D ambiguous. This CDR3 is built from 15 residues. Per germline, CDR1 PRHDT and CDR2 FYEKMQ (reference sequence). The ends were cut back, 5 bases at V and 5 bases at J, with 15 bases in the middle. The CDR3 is CASSHVGGLNEKLFF. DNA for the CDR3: TGTGCCAGCAGCCACGTTGGTGGGTTGAATGAAAAACTGTTTTTT.

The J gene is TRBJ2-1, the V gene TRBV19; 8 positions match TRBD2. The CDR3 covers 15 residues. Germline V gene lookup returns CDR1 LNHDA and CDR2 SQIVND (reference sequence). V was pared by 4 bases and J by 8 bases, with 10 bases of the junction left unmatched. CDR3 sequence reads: CASSTSRGGADEQFF. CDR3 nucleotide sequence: TGTGCCAGTAGTACCTCTCGGGGGGGCGCGGATGAGCAGTTCTTC.

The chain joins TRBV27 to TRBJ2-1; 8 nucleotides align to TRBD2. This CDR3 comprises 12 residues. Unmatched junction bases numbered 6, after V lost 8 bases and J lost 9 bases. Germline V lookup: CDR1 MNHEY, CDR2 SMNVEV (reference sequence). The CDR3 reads CASLGAGGEQFF. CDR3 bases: TGTGCCAGCCTTGGGGCGGGGGGTGAGCAGTTCTTC.

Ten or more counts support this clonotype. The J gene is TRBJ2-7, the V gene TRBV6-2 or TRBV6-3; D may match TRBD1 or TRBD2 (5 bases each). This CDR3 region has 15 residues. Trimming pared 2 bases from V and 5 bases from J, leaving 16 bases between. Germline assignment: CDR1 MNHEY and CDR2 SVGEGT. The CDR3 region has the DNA TGTGCCAGCAGTTACGAATTCCCGGGGACCAACGAGCAGTACTTC. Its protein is CASSYEFPGTNEQYF.

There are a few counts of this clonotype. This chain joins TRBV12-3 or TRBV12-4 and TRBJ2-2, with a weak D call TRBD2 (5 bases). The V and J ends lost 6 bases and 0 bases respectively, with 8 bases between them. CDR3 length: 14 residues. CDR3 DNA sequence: TGTGCCAGCAGGGACTTGGCGAACACCGGGGAGCTGTTTTTT. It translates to CASRDLANTGELFF.

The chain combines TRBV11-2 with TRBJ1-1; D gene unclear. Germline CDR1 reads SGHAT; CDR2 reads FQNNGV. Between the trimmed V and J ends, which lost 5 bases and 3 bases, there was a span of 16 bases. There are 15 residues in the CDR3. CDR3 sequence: CASSRNPTTDTEAFF. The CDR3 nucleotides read TGTGCCAGCAGCCGTAACCCCACGACCGACACTGAAGCTTTCTTT.

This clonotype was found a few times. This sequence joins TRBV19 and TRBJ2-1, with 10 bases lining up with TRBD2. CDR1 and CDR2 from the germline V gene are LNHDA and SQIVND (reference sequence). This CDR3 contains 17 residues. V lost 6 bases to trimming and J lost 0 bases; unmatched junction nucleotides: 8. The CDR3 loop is CASRTSGGASSYNEQFF. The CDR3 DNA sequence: TGTGCCAGTAGAACAAGCGGGGGGGCCAGCTCCTACAATGAGCAGTTCTTC.

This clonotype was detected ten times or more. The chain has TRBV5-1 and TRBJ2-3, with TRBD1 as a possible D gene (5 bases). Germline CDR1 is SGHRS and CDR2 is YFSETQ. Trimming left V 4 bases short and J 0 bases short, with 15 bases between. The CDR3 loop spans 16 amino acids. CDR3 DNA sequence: TGCGCCAGCAGCATCCAGACAGAGACTAGCACAGATACGCAGTATTTT. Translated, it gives CASSIQTETSTDTQYF.

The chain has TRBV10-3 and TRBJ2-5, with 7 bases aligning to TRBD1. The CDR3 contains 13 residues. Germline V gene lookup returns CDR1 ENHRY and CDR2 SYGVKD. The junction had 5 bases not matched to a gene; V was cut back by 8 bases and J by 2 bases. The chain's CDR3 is CAISLGQQETQYF. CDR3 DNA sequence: TGTGCCATCTCCCTGGGACAGCAAGAGACCCAGTACTTC.

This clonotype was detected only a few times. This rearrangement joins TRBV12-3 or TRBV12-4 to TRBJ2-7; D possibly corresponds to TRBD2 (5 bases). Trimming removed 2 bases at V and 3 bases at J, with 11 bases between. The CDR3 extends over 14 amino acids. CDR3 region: CASSLRGWGYEQYF. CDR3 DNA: TGTGCCAGCAGTTTACGAGGGTGGGGCTACGAGCAGTACTTC.

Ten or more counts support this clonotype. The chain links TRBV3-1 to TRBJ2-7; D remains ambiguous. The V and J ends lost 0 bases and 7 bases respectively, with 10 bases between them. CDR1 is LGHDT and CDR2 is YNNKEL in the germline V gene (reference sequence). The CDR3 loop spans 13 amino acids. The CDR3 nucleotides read TGTGCCAGCAGCCAAGATCTGCCCACGGAGCAGTACTTC. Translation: CASSQDLPTEQYF.

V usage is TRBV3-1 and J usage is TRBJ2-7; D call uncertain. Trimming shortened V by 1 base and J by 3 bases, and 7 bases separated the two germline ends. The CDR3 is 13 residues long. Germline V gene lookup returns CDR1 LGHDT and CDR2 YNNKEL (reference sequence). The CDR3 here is CASSQASLYEQYF. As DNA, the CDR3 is TGTGCCAGCAGCCAAGCATCCCTCTACGAGCAGTACTTC.

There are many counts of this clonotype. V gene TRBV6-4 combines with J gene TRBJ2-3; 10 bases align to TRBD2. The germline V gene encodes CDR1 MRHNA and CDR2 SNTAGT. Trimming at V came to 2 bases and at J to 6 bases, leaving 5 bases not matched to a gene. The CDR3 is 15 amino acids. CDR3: CASSDKLAGSDTQYF. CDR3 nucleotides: TGTGCCAGCAGTGACAAACTAGCGGGGTCCGATACGCAGTATTTT.

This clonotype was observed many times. The CDR3 nucleotides are TGCGCCAGCAGCTTGGGACGGAACTCCTATGGCTACACCTTC. This gives the protein CASSLGRNSYGYTF. The chain uses TRBV5-1 and TRBJ1-2; unclear D gene. From germline, CDR1 is SGHRS and CDR2 YFSETQ. The CDR3 is made up of 14 amino acids. V lost 0 bases and J 4 bases, leaving 10 bases between the germline ends.

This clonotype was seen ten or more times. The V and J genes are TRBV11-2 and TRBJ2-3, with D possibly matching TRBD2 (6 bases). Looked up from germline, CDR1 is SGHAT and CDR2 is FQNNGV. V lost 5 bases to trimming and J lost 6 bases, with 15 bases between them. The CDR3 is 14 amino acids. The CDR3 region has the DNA TGTGCCAGCAGCCCGGGACTCGCCCCGGATACGCAGTATTTT. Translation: CASSPGLAPDTQYF.

For the CDR3, the DNA is TGTGCCAGCAGCCCCAGGACGAACACTGAAGCTTTCTTT. Translated, it gives CASSPRTNTEAFF. This rearrangement joins TRBV9 to TRBJ1-1; D ambiguous. V lost 4 bases and J 1 base, leaving 8 bases between the germline ends. Germline V CDR1 and CDR2: SGDLS, YYNGEE. CDR3 length equals 13 residues.

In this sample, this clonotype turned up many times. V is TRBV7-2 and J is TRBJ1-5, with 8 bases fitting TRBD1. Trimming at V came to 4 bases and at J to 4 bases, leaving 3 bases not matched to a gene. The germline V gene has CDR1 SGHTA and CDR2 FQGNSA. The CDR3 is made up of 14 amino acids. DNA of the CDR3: TGTGCCAGCAGCTCCGGACAGGGAAATCAGCCCCAGCATTTT. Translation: CASSSGQGNQPQHF.

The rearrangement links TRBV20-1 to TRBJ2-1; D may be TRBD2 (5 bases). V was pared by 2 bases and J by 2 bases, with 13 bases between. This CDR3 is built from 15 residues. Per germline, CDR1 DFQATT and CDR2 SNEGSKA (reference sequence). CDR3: CSARRQAGPYNEQFF. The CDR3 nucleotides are TGCAGTGCTAGAAGGCAGGCGGGCCCCTACAATGAGCAGTTCTTC.

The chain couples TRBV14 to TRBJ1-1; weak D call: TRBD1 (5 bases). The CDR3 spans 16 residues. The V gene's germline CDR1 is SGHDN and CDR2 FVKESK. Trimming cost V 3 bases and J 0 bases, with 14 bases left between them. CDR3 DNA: TGTGCCAGCAGCCAGAAACAGGCTGGCGTGAACACTGAAGCTTTCTTT. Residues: CASSQKQAGVNTEAFF.

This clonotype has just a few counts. The CDR3: CASSIVFGQGSNQPQHF. The CDR3 DNA reads as TGTGCCAGTAGTATAGTATTTGGACAGGGTAGCAATCAGCCCCAGCATTTT. The V gene is TRBV19, the J gene TRBJ1-5; 8 bases line up with TRBD1. V lost 1 base and J lost 0; bases outside the gene matches: 5. CDR1 LNHDA and CDR2 SQIVND come from the germline V gene (reference sequence). This CDR3 comprises 17 residues.

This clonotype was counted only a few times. CDR3 sequence reads: CSAAQVSSYEQYF. In DNA form, the CDR3 reads TGCAGTGCTGCGCAGGTGAGCTCCTACGAGCAGTACTTC. This rearrangement joins TRBV20-1 to TRBJ2-7, with D unresolved. The V and J ends lost 5 bases and 0 bases respectively, with 11 bases between them. Germline CDR1 reads DFQATT; CDR2 reads SNEGSKA (reference sequence). The CDR3 covers 13 residues.

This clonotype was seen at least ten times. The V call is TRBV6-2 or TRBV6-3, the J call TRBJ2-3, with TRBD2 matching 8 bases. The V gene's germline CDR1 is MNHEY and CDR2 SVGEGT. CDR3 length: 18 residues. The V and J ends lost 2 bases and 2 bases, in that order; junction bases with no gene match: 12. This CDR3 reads CASSYAGLASRPTDTQYF. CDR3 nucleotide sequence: TGTGCCAGCAGTTACGCCGGACTAGCCTCACGACCCACAGATACGCAGTATTTT.

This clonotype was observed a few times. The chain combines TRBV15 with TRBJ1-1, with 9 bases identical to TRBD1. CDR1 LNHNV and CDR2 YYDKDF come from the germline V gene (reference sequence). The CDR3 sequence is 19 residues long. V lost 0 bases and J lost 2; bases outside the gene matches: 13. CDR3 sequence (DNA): TGTGCCACCAGCAGAGATCGGACAGGGGCCGTGATCGGAAACACTGAAGCTTTCTTT. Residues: CATSRDRTGAVIGNTEAFF.

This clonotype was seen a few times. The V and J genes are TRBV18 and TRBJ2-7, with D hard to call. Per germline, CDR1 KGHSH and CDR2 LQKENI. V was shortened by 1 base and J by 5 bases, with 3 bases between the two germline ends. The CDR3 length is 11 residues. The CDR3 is CASSPRDEQYF. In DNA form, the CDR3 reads TGTGCCAGCTCACCACGGGACGAGCAGTACTTC.

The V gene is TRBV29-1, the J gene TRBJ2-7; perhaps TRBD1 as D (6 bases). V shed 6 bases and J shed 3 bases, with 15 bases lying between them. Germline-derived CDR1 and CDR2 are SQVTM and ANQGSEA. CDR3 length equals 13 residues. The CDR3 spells CSVIDQQGYEQYF. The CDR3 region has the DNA TGCAGCGTCATAGATCAACAGGGCTACGAGCAGTACTTC.

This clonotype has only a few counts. The CDR3 nucleotides are TGTGCCAGCAGTGCAGACAGAGCCCACACCGGGGAGCTGTTTTTT. It translates to CASSADRAHTGELFF. The gene calls are TRBV6-1 and TRBJ2-2; tentative D call: TRBD1 (5 bases). V was shortened by 4 bases and J by 3 bases, with 12 bases between the two germline ends. Per the germline V gene, CDR1 is MNHNS and CDR2 is SASEGT. This CDR3 spans 15 amino acids.